The present entry profiles one T cell receptor beta chain with its context. Its antigen remains unidentified. These data originate in a study of identical twins. Study-level findings and limits: For zero-insertion analyses, partial confounding could come from invariant MAIT and iNKT cells. High-abundance cord blood beta clonotypes had fewer insertions; memory repertoires showed none. These conclusions were based on statistical analysis (cross-sectional, not following the same donors).

V shed 4 bases, J shed 8 bases, and the junction held 14 bases outside the gene matches. Germline values: CDR1 MDHEN, CDR2 SYDVKM. This CDR3 is built from 16 residues. Unique molecular identifiers were present on cDNA, and template switching added a universal primer site. TCRdb called the 5' RACE reads again in MiXCR, with one record for every CDR3 protein. Here the sample spans around 680,000 distinct CDR3 sequences, approximately 9% being singletons. The sample was also linked to a second study, of yellow fever vaccine responses in identical twins.

This rearrangement joins TRBV28 to TRBJ1-2; 9 bases fit TRBD1. The TCR sequence derives from a woman in her late teens or twenties in good health. Sequenced: PBMCs. The CDR3 loop is CASSSIPGQGFRGYTF. As DNA, the CDR3 is TGTGCCAGCAGTTCTATCCCGGGACAGGGATTCCGGGGCTACACCTTC.